Listed here are 3 T cell receptor beta chains from one sample, sequenced in a study of blood T cell repertoires in COVID-19. This table comes from immunoSEQ multiplex PCR, and its TCRdb copy is limited to in-frame clones, with some not included. The sample lists about 160,000 clones; 85% were seen once. The sequenced sample was peripheral blood. The receptors come from a human donor with acute or convalescent COVID-19. The donor label of this sample is uncertain.

J is TRBJ2-1 and V is TRBV6-5; possibly TRBD2 for D (6 bases). The CDR3 covers 14 residues. Trimming left V 3 bases short and J 7 bases short, with 13 bases between. Per the germline V gene, CDR1 is MNHEY and CDR2 is SVGAGI. CDR3 bases: TGTGCCAGCAGTTATACTTCAGGGAGGAATGAGCAGTTCTTC. This codes for CASSYTSGRNEQFF.

The chain couples TRBV7-3 to TRBJ1-5; no firm D call. Trimming took 3 bases from V and 3 from J, leaving 6 bases between them. CDR1 and CDR2 from the germline V gene are SGHTA and FQGTGA. The CDR3 extends over 13 amino acids. This CDR3 reads CASSLGHNQPQHF. In DNA, the CDR3 is TGTGCCAGCAGCTTGGGCCACAATCAGCCCCAGCATTTT.

CDR3 sequence: CASSLETRDGYTF. The CDR3 DNA reads TGTGCCAGCAGCTTAGAGACGCGGGATGGCTACACCTTC. The V gene is TRBV13, the J gene TRBJ1-2; D gene ambiguous. V lost 1 base and J 6 bases, leaving 9 bases between the germline ends. CDR3 size: 13 residues. Germline loops: CDR1 PRHDT, CDR2 FYEKMQ (reference sequence).